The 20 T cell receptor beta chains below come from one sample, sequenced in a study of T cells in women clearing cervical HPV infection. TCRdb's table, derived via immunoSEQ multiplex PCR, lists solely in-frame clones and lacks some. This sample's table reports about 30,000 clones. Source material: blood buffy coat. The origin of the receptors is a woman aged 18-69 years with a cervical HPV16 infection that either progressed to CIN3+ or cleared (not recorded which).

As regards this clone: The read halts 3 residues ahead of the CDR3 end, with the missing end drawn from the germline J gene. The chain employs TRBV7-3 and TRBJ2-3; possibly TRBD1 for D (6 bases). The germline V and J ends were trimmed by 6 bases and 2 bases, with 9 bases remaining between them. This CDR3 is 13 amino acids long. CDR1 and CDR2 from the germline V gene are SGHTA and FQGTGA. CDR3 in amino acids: CASRPGHTDTQYF. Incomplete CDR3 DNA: TGTGCCAGCAGGCCGGGACACACAGATACG.

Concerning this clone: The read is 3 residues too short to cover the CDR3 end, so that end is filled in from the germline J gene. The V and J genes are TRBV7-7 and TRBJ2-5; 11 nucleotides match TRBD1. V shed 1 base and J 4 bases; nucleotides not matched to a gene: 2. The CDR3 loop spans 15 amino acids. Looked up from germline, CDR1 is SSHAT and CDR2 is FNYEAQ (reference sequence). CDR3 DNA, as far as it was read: TGTGCCAGCAGCTTAGGGACAGGGGGCCGAGAGACC. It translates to CASSLGTGGRET. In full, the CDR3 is CASSLGTGGRETQYF.

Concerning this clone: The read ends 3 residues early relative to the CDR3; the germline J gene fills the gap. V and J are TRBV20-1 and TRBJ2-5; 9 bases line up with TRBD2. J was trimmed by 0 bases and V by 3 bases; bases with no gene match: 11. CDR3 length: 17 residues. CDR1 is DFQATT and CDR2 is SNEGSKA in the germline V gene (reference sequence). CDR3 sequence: CSASHSGSGGYQETQYF. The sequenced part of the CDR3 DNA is TGCAGTGCTAGCCACTCTGGGAGCGGGGGGTACCAAGAGACC.

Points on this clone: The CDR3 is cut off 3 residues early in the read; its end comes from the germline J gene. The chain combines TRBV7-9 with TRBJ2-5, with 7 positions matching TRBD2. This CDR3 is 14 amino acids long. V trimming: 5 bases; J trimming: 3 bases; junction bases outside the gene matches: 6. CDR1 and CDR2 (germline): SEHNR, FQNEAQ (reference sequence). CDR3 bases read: TGTGCCAGCAGCCCAATTCGGGGGGAAGAGACC. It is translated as CASSPIRGEET. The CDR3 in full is CASSPIRGEETQYF.

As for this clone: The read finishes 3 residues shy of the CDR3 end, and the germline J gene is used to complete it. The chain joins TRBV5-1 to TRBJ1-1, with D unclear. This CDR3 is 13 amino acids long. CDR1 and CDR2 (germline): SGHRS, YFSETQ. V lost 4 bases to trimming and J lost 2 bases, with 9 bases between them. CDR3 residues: CASSPRPNTEAFF. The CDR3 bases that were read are TGCGCCAGCAGCCCCAGGCCAAACACTGAA.

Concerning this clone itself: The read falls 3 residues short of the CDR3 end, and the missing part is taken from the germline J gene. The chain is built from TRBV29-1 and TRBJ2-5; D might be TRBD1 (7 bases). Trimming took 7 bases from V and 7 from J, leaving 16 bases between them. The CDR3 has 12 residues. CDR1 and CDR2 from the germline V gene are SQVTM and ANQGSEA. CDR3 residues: CSGGPQGGTQYF. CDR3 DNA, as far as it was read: TGCAGCGGTGGACCTCAGGGGGGGACC.

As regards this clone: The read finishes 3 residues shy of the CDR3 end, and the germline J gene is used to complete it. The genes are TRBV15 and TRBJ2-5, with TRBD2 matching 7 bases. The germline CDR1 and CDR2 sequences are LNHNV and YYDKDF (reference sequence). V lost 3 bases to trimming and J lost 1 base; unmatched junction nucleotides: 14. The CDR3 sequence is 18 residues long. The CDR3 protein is CATSSPPGGGERQETQYF. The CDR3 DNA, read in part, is TGTGCCACCAGCAGCCCCCCGGGTGGGGGGGAACGCCAAGAGACC.

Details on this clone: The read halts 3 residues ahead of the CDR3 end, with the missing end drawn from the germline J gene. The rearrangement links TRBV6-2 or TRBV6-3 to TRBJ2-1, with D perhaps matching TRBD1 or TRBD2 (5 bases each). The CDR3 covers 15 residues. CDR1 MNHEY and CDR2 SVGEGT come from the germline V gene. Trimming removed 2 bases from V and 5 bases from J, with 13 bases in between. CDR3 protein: CASSYLSRGDNEQFF. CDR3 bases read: TGTGCCAGCAGTTACCTTTCGCGAGGGGACAATGAG.

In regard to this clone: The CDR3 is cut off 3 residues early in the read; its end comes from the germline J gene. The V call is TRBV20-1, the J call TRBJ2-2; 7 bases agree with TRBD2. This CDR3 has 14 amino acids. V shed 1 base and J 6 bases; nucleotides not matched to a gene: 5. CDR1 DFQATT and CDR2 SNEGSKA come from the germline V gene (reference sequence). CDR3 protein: CSARAGGSAGELFF. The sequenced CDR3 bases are TGCAGTGCTAGAGCGGGGGGATCGGCCGGGGAG.

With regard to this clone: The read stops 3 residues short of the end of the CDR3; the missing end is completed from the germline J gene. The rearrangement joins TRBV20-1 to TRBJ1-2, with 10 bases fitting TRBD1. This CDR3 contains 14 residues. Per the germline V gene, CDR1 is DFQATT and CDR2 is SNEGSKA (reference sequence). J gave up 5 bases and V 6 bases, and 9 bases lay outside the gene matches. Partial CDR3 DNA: TGCAGTGCCCCTCCGCGGGGACAGGGGTATGGC. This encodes CSAPPRGQGYG. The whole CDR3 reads CSAPPRGQGYGYTF.

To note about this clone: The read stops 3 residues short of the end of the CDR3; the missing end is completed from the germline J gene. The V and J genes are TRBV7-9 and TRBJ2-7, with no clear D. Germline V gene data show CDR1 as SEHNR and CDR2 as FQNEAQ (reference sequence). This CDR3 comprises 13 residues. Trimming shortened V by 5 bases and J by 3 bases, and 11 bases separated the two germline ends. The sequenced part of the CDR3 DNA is TGTGCCAGCAGCCCCCTCGACTTCTACGAG. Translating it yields CASSPLDFYE. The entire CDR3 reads CASSPLDFYEQYF.

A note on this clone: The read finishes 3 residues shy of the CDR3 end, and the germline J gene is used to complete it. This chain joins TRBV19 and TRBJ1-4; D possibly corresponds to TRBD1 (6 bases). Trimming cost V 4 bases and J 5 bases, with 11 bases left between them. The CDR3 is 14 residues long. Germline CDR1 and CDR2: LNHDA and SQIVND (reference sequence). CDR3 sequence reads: CASSNTGSNEKLFF. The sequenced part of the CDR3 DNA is TGTGCCAGTAGTAATACAGGGTCCAATGAAAAA.

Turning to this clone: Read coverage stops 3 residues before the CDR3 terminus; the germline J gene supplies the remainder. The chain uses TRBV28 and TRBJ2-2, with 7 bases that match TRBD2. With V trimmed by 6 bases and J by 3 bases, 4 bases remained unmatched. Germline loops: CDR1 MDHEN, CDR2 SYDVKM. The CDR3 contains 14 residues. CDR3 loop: CASRAAGDTGELFF. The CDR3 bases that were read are TGTGCCAGCAGAGCGGCGGGGGACACCGGGGAG.

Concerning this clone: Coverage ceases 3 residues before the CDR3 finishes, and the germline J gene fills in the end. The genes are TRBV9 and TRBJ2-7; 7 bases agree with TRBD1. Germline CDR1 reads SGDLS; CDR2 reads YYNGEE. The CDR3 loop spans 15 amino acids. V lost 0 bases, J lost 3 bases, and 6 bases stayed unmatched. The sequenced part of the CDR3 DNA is TGTGCCAGCAGCGTAGGGGGGACAGATTTCTACGAG. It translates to CASSVGGTDFYE. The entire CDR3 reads CASSVGGTDFYEQYF.

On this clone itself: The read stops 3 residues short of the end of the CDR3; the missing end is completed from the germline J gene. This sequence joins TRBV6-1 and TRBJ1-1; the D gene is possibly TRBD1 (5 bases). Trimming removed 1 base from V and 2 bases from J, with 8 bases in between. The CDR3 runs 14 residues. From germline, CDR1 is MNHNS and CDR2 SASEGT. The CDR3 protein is CASSEVGHNTEAFF. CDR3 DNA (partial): TGTGCCAGCAGTGAAGTAGGACACAACACTGAA.

CDR3 DNA, as far as it was read: TGCAGCGTAGGACAGGGAAATCAGCCC. Amino acid sequence: CSVGQGNQP. The entire CDR3 reads CSVGQGNQPQHF. The V call is TRBV29-1, the J call TRBJ1-5; 8 nucleotides agree with TRBD1. The read is 3 residues too short to cover the CDR3 end, so that end is filled in from the germline J gene. V trimming: 6 bases; J trimming: 4 bases; junction bases outside the gene matches: 2. Germline V CDR1 and CDR2: SQVTM, ANQGSEA. The CDR3 is 12 amino acids.

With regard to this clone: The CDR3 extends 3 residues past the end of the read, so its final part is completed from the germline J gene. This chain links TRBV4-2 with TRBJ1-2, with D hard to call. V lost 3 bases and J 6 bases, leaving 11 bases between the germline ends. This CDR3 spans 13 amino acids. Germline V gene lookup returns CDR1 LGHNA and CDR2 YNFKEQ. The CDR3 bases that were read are TGTGCCAGCAGCCACGCACAGAACGATGGC. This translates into CASSHAQNDG. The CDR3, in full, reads CASSHAQNDGYTF.

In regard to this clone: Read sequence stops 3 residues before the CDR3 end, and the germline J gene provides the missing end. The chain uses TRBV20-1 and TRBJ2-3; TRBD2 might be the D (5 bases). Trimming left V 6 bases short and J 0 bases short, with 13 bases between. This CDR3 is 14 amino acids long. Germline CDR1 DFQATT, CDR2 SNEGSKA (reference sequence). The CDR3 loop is CSAPLVASTDTQYF. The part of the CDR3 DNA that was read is TGCAGTGCCCCCCTGGTAGCGAGCACAGATACG.

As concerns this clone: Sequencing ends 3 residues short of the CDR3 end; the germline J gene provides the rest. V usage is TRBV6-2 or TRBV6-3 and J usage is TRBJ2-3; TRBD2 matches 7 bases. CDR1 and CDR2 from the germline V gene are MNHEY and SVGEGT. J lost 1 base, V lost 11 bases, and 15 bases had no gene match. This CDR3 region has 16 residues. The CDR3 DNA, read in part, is TGTGCCTCTCAGCGGGGCCTCGTACAACGCACAGATACG. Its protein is CASQRGLVQRTDT. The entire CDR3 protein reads CASQRGLVQRTDTQYF.

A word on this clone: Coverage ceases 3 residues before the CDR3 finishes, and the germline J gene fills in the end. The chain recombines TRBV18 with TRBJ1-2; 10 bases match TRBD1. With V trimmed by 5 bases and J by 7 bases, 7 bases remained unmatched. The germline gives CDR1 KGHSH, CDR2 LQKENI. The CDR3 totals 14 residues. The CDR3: CASSTDRGLSGYTF. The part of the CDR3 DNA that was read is TGTGCCAGCTCAACCGACAGGGGGCTGAGTGGC.